Following are 20 T cell receptor beta chains from one sample sequenced in a study of OX40 agonist ivuxolimab in advanced cancers. TCRdb keeps only in-frame clones here, not all; method: immunoSEQ multiplex PCR. The table lists over 60,000 clones, 65% to 90% of them singletons, with about 2.4% in the top ten. Sequencing was performed on CD4+ or CD8+ T cells sorted from blood, taken in a trial of the OX40 agonist ivuxolimab. Receptors originate from an adult with an advanced solid tumor such as melanoma, head and neck, liver or kidney cancer.

The genes are TRBV7-9 and TRBJ1-5; D remains unclear. The germline V gene encodes CDR1 SEHNR and CDR2 FQNEAQ (reference sequence). V lost 1 base to trimming and J lost 4 bases, with 8 bases between them. This CDR3 has 14 amino acids. The CDR3 DNA sequence: TGTGCCAGCAGCTTAGGCGACCCAAATCAGCCCCAGCATTTT. Amino acids: CASSLGDPNQPQHF.

With regard to this clone: One end of the junction fails to match germline, which may point to a read error. The J gene is TRBJ2-7, the V gene TRBV6-5; 9 bases align to TRBD1. The CDR3 covers 14 residues. Looked up from germline, CDR1 is MNHEY and CDR2 is SVGAGI. The CDR3 DNA follows: TGTGCCAGCAGCTACTCGGACAGGGGAGGCGAGCAGTACTTC. It specifies CASSYSDRGGEQYF.

The chain couples TRBV9 to TRBJ2-7; unclear D gene. Germline V lookup: CDR1 SGDLS, CDR2 YYNGEE. V was cut by 4 bases and J by 0 bases, with 11 bases left in between. This CDR3 has 14 amino acids. CDR3 protein: CASSMTLLSYEQYF. The CDR3 bases are TGTGCCAGCAGCATGACACTTCTCTCCTACGAGCAGTACTTC.

CDR3: CASVGFGSNEKLFF. For the CDR3, the DNA is TGTGCCAGCGTCGGCTTTGGTTCTAATGAAAAACTGTTTTTT. The V call is TRBV28, the J call TRBJ1-4, with unresolved D. CDR3 length: 14 amino acids. CDR1 and CDR2 from the germline V gene are MDHEN and SYDVKM. Trimming pared 8 bases from V and 3 bases from J, leaving 13 bases between.

The chain has TRBV2 and TRBJ1-1; D call uncertain. With 6 bases removed from V and 3 bases from J, the gap between germline ends came to 5 bases. CDR3 size: 11 residues. Germline CDR1 SNHLY, CDR2 FYNNEI. This CDR3 is CASRLYTEAFF. CDR3 coding DNA: TGTGCCAGCAGGCTATACACTGAAGCTTTCTTT.

This clone appeared once. CDR3 sequence reads: CASSPGTVRTGELFF. CDR3 sequence (DNA): TGTGCCAGCAGCCCCGGGACAGTAAGAACCGGGGAGCTGTTTTTT. The chain is built from TRBV7-2 and TRBJ2-2; 7 bases fit TRBD1. Germline values: CDR1 SGHTA, CDR2 FQGNSA. V dropped 5 bases and J dropped 5; count of bases not matched to a gene: 8. This CDR3 comprises 15 residues.

The chain combines TRBV19 with TRBJ1-2; 7 positions match TRBD1. CDR1 and CDR2 from the germline V gene are LNHDA and SQIVND (reference sequence). The length of the CDR3 is 16 residues. With 0 bases clipped from V and 7 bases from J, the junction kept 11 bases outside the gene matches. The CDR3 DNA follows: TGTGCCAGTAGTATAGATCTGAACAGGGGACCGGGTGGCTACACCTTC. Translated, it gives CASSIDLNRGPGGYTF.

CDR3 loop: CASRDTEAFF. The DNA of the CDR3 is TGTGCCAGCAGGGACACTGAAGCTTTCTTT. J is TRBJ1-1 and V is TRBV6-1; no definite D call. This CDR3 spans 10 amino acids. Trimming shortened V by 6 bases and J by 3 bases, and 2 bases separated the two germline ends. CDR1 is MNHNS and CDR2 is SASEGT in the germline V gene.

This clone appeared a single time. This sequence joins TRBV6-6 and TRBJ2-5, with 7 bases matching TRBD2. With V trimmed by 1 base and J by 5 bases, 4 bases remained unmatched. This CDR3 comprises 14 residues. The germline V gene encodes CDR1 MNHNY and CDR2 SVGAGI (reference sequence). The CDR3 loop reads CASSYLGRVETQYF. CDR3 nucleotides: TGTGCCAGCAGTTACTTGGGGAGGGTGGAGACCCAGTACTTC.

This clone showed up just once. This chain links TRBV2 with TRBJ2-3; 7 bases fit TRBD1. V shed 7 bases, J shed 1 base, and the junction held 5 bases outside the gene matches. The CDR3 length is 14 residues. The germline V gene has CDR1 SNHLY and CDR2 FYNNEI. This CDR3 reads CASIFDRGTDTQYF. The CDR3 coding sequence is TGTGCCAGCATCTTTGACAGGGGCACAGATACGCAGTATTTT.

The V gene is TRBV7-2, the J gene TRBJ1-1, with TRBD1 identical over 9 bases. Looked up from germline, CDR1 is SGHTA and CDR2 is FQGNSA. V gave up 4 bases and J gave up 4 bases; unmatched junction bases: 10. The CDR3 contains 16 residues. CDR3 protein: CASSYKPTGGGTEAFF. The CDR3 DNA reads as TGTGCCAGCAGCTACAAACCGACAGGGGGAGGCACTGAAGCTTTCTTT.

DNA for the CDR3: TGTGCCAGTAGACCCTCCGGGACAGGGGTTACACCCCTCCACTTT. This translates into CASRPSGTGVTPLHF. V gene TRBV19 combines with J gene TRBJ1-6, with 10 nucleotides matching TRBD1. This CDR3 is built from 15 residues. The germline gives CDR1 LNHDA, CDR2 SQIVND (reference sequence). The V gene end was trimmed by 6 bases and the J gene end by 11 bases; junction bases not matched to a gene: 10.

The sample holds a few counts of this clone. This chain joins TRBV11-2 and TRBJ1-3; D gene ambiguous. The ends were cut back, 1 base at V and 1 base at J, with 11 bases in the middle. The CDR3 is made up of 16 amino acids. Germline CDR1 and CDR2: SGHAT and FQNNGV. CDR3 DNA sequence: TGTGCCAGCAGCTTAGGCCGGGTCCCGTCTGGAAACACCATATATTTT. This encodes CASSLGRVPSGNTIYF.

The CDR3 here is CASSLEGGSSYNEQFF. CDR3 nucleotides: TGTGCCAGCAGCTTGGAGGGCGGGAGCTCCTACAATGAGCAGTTCTTC. V and J are TRBV5-4 and TRBJ2-1; 7 bases fit TRBD2. CDR1 is SGHNT, CDR2 YYREEE, per germline (reference sequence). J lost 0 bases, V lost 0 bases, and 3 bases had no gene match. This CDR3 contains 16 residues.

The V call is TRBV19, the J call TRBJ1-1; D gene ambiguous. V was shortened by 2 bases and J by 0 bases, with 7 bases between the two germline ends. Germline V CDR1 and CDR2: LNHDA, SQIVND (reference sequence). The CDR3 consists of 14 residues. CDR3: CASSIFPLNTEAFF. In DNA, the CDR3 is TGTGCCAGTAGTATATTCCCTCTGAACACTGAAGCTTTCTTT.

The V and J genes are TRBV4-3 and TRBJ1-2; unclear D gene. V lost 0 bases to trimming and J lost 4 bases, with 3 bases between them. Germline CDR1 reads LGHNA; CDR2 reads YSLEER. The CDR3 consists of 12 residues. The CDR3 DNA sequence: TGCGCCAGCAGCCAAGACAGCTATGGCTACACCTTC. Its translation is CASSQDSYGYTF.

The chain is built from TRBV7-9 and TRBJ2-7; a possible D gene is TRBD1 (6 bases). V was trimmed by 5 bases and J by 3 bases, leaving 11 bases between them. This CDR3 contains 13 residues. Germline V gene lookup returns CDR1 SEHNR and CDR2 FQNEAQ (reference sequence). The DNA of the CDR3 is TGTGCCAGCAGCCGGGACACTAACTACGAGCAGTACTTC. Protein sequence: CASSRDTNYEQYF.

The rearrangement links TRBV6-1 to TRBJ2-3, with TRBD2 identical over 14 bases. V lost 4 bases to trimming and J lost 4 bases; unmatched junction nucleotides: 4. The length of the CDR3 is 16 residues. The germline CDR1 and CDR2 sequences are MNHNS and SASEGT. The CDR3 is CASSGGLAGGADTQYF. CDR3 DNA sequence: TGTGCCAGCAGTGGAGGACTAGCGGGGGGCGCAGATACGCAGTATTTT.

The chain couples TRBV27 to TRBJ2-1; 10 positions match TRBD1. V gave up 8 bases and J gave up 7 bases; unmatched junction bases: 14. The germline gives CDR1 MNHEY, CDR2 SMNVEV (reference sequence). The CDR3 is 16 residues long. CDR3 sequence: CASRLNPGTGANEQFF. In nucleotides, the CDR3 is TGTGCCAGCCGTCTAAATCCCGGGACAGGGGCGAATGAGCAGTTCTTC.

V usage is TRBV5-1 and J usage is TRBJ2-1, with a tentative D call TRBD2 (5 bases). The CDR3 has 13 residues. Germline values: CDR1 SGHRS, CDR2 YFSETQ. V was cut by 5 bases and J by 8 bases, with 14 bases left in between. The CDR3 reads CASSSLRGDEQFF. The CDR3 coding sequence is TGCGCCAGCAGTTCCCTCCGGGGTGATGAGCAGTTCTTC.